This record covers a single T cell receptor beta chain. This entry comes from a study of blood T cell repertoires in COVID-19. As for the study in general: Acute and convalescent COVID-19 samples came from the United States, Italy and Spain. Sample material is recorded as cDNA or gDNA derived from T cells, B-cell-depleted T cells, or PBMCs.

Authors' analysis steps: Nucleated cell counts were estimated from reference gene primer amplification. Assay: immunoSEQ multiplex PCR; the TCRdb copy retains only in-frame clones and omits some. V and J calls plus clone size are reproduced from that table; the DNA served to infer D and trimming. The sample contains 45,000 to 60,000 clones, approximately 78% of which appear only once. The V gene's germline CDR1 is LGHNT and CDR2 FRNRAP. The CDR3 consists of 15 residues. Between the trimmed V and J ends, which lost 3 bases and 4 bases, there was a span of 10 bases. The sequence was collected from a human donor with acute or convalescent COVID-19. The donor label of this sample is uncertain. V usage is TRBV12-5 and J usage is TRBJ2-6; D might be TRBD1 (5 bases). The sample comprised peripheral blood. The CDR3 is CASGFQGTGANVLTF. The CDR3 DNA reads TGTGCTAGTGGTTTTCAGGGAACCGGGGCCAACGTCCTGACTTTC. Looking up the rest from reference TRBV12-5 and TRBJ2-6 gives the full variable domain: DARVTQTPRHKVTEMGQEVTMRCQPILGHNTVFWYRQTMMQGLELLAYFRNRAPLDDSGMPKDRFSAEMPDATLATLKIQPSEPRDSAVYFCASGFQGTGANVLTFGAGSRLTVL.